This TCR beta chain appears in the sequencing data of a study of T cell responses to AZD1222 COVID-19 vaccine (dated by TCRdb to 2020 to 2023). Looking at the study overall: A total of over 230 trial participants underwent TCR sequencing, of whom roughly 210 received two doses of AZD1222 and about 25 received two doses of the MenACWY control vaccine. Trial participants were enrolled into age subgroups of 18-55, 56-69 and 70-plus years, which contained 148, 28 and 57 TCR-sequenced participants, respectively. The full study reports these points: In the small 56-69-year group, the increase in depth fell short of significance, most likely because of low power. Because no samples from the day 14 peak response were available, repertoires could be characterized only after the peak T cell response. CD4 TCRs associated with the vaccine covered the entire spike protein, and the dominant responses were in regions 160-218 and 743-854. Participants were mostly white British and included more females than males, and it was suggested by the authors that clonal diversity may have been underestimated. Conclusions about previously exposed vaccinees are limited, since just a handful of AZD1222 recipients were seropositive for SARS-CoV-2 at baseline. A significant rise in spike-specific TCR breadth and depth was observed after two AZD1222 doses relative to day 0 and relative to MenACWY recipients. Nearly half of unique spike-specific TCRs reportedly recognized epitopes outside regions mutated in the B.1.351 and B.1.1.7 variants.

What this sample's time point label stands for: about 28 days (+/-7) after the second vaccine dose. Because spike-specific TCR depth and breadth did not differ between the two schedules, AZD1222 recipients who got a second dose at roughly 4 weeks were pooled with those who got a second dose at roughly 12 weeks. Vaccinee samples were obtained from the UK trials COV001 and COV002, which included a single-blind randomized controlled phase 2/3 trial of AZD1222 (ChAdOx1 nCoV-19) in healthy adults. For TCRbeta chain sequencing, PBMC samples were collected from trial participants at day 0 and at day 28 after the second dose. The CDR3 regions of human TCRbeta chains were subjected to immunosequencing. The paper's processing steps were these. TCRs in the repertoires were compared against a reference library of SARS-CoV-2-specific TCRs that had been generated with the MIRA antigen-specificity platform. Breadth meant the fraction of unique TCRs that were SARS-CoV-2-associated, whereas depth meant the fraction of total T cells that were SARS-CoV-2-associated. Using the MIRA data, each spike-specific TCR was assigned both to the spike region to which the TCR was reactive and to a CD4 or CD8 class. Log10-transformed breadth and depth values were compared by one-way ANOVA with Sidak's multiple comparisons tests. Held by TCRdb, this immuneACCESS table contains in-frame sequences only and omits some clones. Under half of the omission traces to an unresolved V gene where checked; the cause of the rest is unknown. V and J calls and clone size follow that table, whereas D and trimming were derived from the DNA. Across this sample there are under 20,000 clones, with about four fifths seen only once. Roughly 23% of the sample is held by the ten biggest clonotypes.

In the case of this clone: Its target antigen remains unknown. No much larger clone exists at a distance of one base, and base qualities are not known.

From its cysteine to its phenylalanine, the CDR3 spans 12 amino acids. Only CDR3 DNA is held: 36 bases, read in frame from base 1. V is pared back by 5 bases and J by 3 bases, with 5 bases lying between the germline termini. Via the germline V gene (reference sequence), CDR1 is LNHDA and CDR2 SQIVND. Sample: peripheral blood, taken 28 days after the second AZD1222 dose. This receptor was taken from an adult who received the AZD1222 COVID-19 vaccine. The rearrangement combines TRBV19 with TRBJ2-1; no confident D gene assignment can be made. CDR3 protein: CASSSIYNEQFF. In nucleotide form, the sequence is TGTGCCAGTAGTTCGATCTACAATGAGCAGTTCTTC.